This paragraph reports one T cell receptor (beta chain). What it recognizes is unknown. These data belong to a study of cytomegalovirus exposure and HLA in healthy donors. In the PCR, 60 Vbeta and 13 Jbeta primers were used. Assay used: immunoSEQ multiplex PCR; TCRdb lists only in-frame clones, some missing. The sample carries about 140,000 clones, about 80% recorded once. Per germline, CDR1 MGHRA and CDR2 YSYEKL. V lost 0 bases, J lost 0 bases, and 2 bases stayed unmatched. The CDR3 spans 17 residues. Regarding the study as a whole: TCR beta V- and J-gene trimming was later associated with a missense DCLRE1C variant.

The receptor was isolated from a man aged 18 to 29 in good health and CMV-seronegative. The chain is built from TRBV4-1 and TRBJ2-6; 7 bases match TRBD2. The sample consisted of PBMCs. The CDR3 loop reads CASSQDGGGSGANVLTF. In nucleotides, the CDR3 is TGCGCCAGCAGCCAAGATGGGGGGGGCTCTGGGGCCAACGTCCTGACTTTC.